This TCR beta chain comes out of a study of control samples from healthy donors and cancer patients. Generated by immunoSEQ multiplex PCR, the TCRdb table keeps only in-frame clones and is missing some. Of 200,000 to 250,000 clones listed, roughly 94% were seen once; the top ten hold about 1.6%. The CDR3 has 16 amino acids. Trimming shortened V by 3 bases and J by 3 bases, and 15 bases separated the two germline ends. CDR1 is SGHRS and CDR2 is YFSETQ in the germline V gene. The specimen was blood. This chain links TRBV5-1 with TRBJ1-4; D is unclear. The sequence was collected from a man between 45 and 60 years old in good health. The CDR3 region is CASSYAPTSANEKLFF. Written as DNA, the CDR3 is TGCGCCAGCAGCTACGCGCCGACGAGTGCTAATGAAAAACTGTTTTTT.